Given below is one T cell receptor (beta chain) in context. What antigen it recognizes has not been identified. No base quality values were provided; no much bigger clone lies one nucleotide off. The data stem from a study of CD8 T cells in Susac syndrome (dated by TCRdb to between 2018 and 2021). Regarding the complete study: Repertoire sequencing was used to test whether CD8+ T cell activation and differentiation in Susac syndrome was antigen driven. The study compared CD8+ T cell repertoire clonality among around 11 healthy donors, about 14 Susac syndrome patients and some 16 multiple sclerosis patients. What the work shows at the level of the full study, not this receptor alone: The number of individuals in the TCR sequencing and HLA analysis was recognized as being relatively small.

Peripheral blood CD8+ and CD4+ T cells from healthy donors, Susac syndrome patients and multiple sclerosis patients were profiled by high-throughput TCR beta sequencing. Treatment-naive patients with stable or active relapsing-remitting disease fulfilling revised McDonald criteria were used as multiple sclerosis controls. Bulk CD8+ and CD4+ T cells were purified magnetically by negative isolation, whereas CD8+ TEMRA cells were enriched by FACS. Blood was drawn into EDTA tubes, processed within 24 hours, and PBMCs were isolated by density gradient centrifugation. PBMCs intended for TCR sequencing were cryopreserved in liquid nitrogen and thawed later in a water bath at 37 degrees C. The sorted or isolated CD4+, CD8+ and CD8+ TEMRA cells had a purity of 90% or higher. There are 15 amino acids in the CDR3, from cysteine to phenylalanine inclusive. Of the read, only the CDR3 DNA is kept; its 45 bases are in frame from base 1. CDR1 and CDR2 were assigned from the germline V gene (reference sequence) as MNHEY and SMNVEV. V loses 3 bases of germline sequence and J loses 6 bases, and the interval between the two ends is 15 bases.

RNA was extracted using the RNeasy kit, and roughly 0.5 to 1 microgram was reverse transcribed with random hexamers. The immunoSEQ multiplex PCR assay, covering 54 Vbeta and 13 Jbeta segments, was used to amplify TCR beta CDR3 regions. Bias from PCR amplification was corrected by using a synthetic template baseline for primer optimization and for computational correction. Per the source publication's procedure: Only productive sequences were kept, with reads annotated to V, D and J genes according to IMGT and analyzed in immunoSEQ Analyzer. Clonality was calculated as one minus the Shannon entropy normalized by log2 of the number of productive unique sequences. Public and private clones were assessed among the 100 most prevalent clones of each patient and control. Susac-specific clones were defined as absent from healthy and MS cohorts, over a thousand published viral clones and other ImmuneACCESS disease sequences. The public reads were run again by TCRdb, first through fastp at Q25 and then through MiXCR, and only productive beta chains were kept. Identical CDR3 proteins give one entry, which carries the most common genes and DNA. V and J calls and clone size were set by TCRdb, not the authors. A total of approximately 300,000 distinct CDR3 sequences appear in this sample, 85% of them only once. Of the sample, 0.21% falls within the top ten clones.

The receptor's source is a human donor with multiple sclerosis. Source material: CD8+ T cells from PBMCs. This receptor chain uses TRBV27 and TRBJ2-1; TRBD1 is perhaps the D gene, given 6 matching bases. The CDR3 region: CASSFWDKTPNEQFF. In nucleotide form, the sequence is TGTGCCAGCAGTTTTTGGGACAAGACCCCCAATGAGCAGTTCTTC.